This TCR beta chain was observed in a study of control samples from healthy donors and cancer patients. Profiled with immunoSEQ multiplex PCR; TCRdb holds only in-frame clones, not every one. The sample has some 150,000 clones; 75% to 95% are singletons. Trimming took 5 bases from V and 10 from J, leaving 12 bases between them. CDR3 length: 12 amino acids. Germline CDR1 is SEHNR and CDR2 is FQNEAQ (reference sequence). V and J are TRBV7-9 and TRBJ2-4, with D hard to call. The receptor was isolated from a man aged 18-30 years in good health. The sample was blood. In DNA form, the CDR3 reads TGTGCCAGCAGCCCTAATCATAGGATTCAGTACTTC. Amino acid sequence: CASSPNHRIQYF.